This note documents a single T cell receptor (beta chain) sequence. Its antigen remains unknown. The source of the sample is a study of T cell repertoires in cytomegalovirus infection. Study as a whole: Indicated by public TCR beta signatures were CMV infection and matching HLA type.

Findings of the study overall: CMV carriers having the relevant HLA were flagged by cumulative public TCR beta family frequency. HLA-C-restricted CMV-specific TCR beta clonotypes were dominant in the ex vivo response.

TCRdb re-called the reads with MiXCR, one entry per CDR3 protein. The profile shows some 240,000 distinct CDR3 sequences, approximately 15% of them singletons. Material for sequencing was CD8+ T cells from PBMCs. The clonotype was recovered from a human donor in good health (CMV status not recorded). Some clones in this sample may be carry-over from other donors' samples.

This CDR3 reads CASSPNSIEAFF. Written as DNA, the CDR3 is TGTGCCAGCAGCCCGAACTCAATTGAAGCTTTCTTT. The rearrangement links TRBV5-4 to TRBJ1-1, with D unclear. The CDR3 consists of 12 residues. V gave up 4 bases and J gave up 7 bases, with 11 bases separating them. Germline lookup yields CDR1 SGHNT and CDR2 YYREEE (reference sequence).